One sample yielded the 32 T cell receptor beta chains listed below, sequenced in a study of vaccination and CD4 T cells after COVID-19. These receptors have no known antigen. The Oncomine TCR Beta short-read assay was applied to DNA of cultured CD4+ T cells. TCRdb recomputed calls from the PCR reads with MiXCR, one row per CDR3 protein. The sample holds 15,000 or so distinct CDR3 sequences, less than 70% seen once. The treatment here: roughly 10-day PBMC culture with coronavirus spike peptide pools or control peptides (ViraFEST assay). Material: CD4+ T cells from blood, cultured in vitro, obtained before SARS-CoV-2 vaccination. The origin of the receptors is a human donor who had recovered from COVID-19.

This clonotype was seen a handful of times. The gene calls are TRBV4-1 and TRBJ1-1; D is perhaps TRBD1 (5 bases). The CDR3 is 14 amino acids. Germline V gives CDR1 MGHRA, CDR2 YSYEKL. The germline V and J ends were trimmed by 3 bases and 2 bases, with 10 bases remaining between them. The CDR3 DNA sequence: TGCGCCAGCAGCCATCCCCAGGGTAACACTGAAGCTTTCTTT. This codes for CASSHPQGNTEAFF.

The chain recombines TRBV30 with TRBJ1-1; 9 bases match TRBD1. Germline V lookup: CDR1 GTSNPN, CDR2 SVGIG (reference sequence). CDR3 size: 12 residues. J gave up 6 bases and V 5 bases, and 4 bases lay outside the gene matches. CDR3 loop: CAWDRTGAEAFF. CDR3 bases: TGTGCCTGGGATAGGACAGGGGCTGAAGCTTTCTTT.

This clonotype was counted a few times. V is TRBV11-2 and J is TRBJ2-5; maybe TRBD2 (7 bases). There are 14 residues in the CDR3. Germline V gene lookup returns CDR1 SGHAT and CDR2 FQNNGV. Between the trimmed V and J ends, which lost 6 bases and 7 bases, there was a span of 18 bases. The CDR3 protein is CASSLRRAGATQYF. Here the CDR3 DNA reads TGTGCCAGCAGTTTACGTCGGGCGGGGGCGACCCAGTACTTC.

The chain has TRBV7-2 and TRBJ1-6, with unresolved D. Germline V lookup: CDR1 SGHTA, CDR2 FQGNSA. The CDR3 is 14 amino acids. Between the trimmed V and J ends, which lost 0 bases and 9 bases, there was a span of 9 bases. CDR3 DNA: TGTGCCAGCAGCTTAGCGGTTAGAGGTTCACCCCTCCACTTT. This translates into CASSLAVRGSPLHF.

DNA for the CDR3: TGTGCCAGCAGCTTAAGTTCGCCCCAGCCCCAGCATTTT. This sequence encodes CASSLSSPQPQHF. This chain connects TRBV7-2 to TRBJ1-5; no clear D gene. Trimming removed 2 bases at V and 7 bases at J, with 9 bases between. This CDR3 contains 13 residues. Per the germline V gene, CDR1 is SGHTA and CDR2 is FQGNSA.

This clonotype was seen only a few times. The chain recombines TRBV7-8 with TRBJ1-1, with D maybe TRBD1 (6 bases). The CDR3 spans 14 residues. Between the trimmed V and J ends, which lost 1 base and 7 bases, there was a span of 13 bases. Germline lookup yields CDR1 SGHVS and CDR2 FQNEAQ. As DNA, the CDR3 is TGTGCCAGCAGCTTAGAACAGGGTTTTTATGAAGCTTTCTTT. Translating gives CASSLEQGFYEAFF.

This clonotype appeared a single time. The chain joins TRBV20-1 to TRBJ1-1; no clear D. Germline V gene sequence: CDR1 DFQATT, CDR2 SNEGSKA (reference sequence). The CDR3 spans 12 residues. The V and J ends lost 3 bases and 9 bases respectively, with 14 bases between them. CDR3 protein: CSASITQMKAFF. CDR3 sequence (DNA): TGCAGTGCTAGTATAACCCAGATGAAAGCTTTCTTT.

The chain's CDR3 is CATHRTSNTGELFF. CDR3 DNA: TGTGCCACCCATCGGACGTCGAACACCGGGGAGCTGTTTTTT. The V and J genes are TRBV6-2 or TRBV6-3 and TRBJ2-2, with D hard to call. The germline V gene has CDR1 MNHEY and CDR2 SVGEGT. Between the trimmed V and J ends, which lost 10 bases and 0 bases, there was a span of 12 bases. CDR3 length: 14 residues.

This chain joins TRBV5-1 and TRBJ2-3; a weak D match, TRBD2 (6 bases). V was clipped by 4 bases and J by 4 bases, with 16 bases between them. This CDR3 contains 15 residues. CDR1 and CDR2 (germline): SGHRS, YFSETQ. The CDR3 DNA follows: TGCGCCAGCAGCCCCCTGACTAGTACGCCAGATACGCAGTATTTT. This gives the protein CASSPLTSTPDTQYF.

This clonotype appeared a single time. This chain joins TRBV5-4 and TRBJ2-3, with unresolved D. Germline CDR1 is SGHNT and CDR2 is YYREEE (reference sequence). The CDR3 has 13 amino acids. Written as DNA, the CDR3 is TGTGGGGGTGGCCAGGATGGCACAGATACGCAGTATTTT. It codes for CGGGQDGTDTQYF.

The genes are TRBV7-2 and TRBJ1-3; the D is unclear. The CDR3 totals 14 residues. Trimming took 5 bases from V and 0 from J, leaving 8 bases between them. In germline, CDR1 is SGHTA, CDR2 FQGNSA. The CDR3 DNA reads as TGTGCCAGCAGCCCTCTTTCCTCTGGAAACACCATATATTTT. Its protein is CASSPLSSGNTIYF.

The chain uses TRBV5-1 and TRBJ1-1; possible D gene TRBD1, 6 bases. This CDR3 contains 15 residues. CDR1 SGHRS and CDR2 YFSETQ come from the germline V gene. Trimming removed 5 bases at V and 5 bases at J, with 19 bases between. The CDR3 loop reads CASSRTETGRTEAFF. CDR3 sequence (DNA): TGCGCCAGCAGTCGGACCGAAACAGGGAGGACTGAAGCTTTCTTT.

In DNA, the CDR3 is TGTGCCAGCACCCCTAGCGGGGGGTACCAAGAGACCCAGTACTTC. As protein: CASTPSGGYQETQYF. The rearrangement joins TRBV6-2 or TRBV6-3 to TRBJ2-5, with 11 bases matching TRBD2. The CDR3 consists of 15 residues. Germline V lookup: CDR1 MNHEY, CDR2 SVGEGT. The junction had 4 bases not matched to a gene; V was cut back by 7 bases and J by 0 bases.

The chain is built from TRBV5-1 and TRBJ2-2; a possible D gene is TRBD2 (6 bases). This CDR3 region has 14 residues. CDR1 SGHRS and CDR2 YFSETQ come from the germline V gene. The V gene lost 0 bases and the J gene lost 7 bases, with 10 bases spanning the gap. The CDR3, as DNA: TGCGCCAGCAGCTTGGAAGCGGGTAACGGGGAGCTGTTTTTT. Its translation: CASSLEAGNGELFF.

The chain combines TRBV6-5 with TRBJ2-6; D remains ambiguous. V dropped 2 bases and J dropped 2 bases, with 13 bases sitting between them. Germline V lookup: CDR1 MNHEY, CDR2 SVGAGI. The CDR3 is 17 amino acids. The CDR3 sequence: CASSYNGKGTGANVLTF. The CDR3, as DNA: TGTGCCAGCAGTTACAATGGTAAAGGGACTGGGGCCAACGTCCTGACTTTC.

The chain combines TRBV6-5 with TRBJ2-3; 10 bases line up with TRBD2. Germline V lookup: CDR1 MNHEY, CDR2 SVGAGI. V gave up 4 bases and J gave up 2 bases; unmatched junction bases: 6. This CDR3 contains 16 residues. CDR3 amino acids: CASSFHGTSVTDTQYF. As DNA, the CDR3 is TGTGCCAGCAGTTTCCACGGGACTAGCGTCACAGATACGCAGTATTTT.

CDR3: CSLASGVNHEQFF. The CDR3 coding sequence is TGCAGCTTGGCTAGCGGGGTTAATCATGAGCAGTTCTTC. The gene calls are TRBV29-1 and TRBJ2-1, with 9 positions matching TRBD2. Looked up from germline, CDR1 is SQVTM and CDR2 is ANQGSEA. The CDR3 has 13 amino acids. The V segment lost 8 bases and the J segment 8 bases; nucleotides outside the gene matches: 10.

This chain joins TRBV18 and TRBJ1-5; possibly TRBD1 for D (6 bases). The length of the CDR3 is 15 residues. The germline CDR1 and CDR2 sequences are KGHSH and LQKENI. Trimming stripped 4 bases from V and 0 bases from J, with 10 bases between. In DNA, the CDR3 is TGTGCCAGCTCACTAGGACAGCATAGCAATCAGCCCCAGCATTTT. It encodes CASSLGQHSNQPQHF.

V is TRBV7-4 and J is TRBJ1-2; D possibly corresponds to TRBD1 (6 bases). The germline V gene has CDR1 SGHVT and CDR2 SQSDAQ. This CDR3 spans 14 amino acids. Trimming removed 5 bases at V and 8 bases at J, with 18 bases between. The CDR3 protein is CASSVDEGVKGYTF. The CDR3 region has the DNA TGTGCCAGCAGCGTAGATGAGGGGGTGAAGGGCTACACCTTC. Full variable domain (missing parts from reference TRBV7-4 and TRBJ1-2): GAGVSQSPRYKVAKRGRDVALRCDSISGHVTLYWYRQTLGQGSEVLTYSQSDAQRDKSGRPSGRFSAERPERSVSTLKIQRTEQGDSAVYLCASSVDEGVKGYTFGSGTRLTVV.

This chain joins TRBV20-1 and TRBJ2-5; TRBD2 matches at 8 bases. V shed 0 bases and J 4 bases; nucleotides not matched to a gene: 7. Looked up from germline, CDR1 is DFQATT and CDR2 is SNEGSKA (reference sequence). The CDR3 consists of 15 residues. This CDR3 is CSARDPNSGRETQYF. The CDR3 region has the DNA TGCAGTGCTAGAGATCCGAACAGCGGGAGAGAGACCCAGTACTTC.

This CDR3 reads CASGDSNQPQHF. As DNA, the CDR3 is TGTGCCAGCGGGGACAGCAATCAGCCCCAGCATTTT. This chain connects TRBV6-1 to TRBJ1-5, with D maybe TRBD1 (5 bases). V was cut by 8 bases and J by 1 base, with 6 bases left in between. The germline V gene has CDR1 MNHNS and CDR2 SASEGT. This CDR3 is built from 12 residues.

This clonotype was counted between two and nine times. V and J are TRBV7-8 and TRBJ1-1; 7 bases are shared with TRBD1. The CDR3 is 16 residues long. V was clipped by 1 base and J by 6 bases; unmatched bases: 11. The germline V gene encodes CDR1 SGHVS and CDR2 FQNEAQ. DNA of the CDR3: TGTGCCAGCAGCTTAGTACCAGGGGGGATAAAGGCTGAAGCTTTCTTT. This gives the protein CASSLVPGGIKAEAFF.

CDR3: CASRLDGRGPYEQYF. DNA for the CDR3: TGTGCCAGCCGGTTGGATGGTAGGGGTCCCTACGAGCAGTACTTC. The V gene is TRBV2, the J gene TRBJ2-7; TRBD1 is a possible D gene (5 bases). The CDR3 spans 15 residues. Germline V gene lookup returns CDR1 SNHLY and CDR2 FYNNEI. The ends were cut back, 8 bases at V and 2 bases at J, with 19 bases in the middle.

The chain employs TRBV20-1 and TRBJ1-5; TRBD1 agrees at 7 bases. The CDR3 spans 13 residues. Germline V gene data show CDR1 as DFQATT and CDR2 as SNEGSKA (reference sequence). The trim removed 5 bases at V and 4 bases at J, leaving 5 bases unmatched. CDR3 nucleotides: TGCAGTGCTTACAGGGGTGGAAATCAGCCCCAGCATTTT. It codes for CSAYRGGNQPQHF.

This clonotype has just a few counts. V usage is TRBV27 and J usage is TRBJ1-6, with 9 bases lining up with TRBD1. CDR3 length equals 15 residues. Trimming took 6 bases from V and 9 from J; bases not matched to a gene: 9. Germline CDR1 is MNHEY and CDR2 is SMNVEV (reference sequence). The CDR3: CASRHYRGRGSPLHF. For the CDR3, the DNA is TGTGCCAGCAGGCATTACAGGGGGCGAGGTTCACCCCTCCACTTT.

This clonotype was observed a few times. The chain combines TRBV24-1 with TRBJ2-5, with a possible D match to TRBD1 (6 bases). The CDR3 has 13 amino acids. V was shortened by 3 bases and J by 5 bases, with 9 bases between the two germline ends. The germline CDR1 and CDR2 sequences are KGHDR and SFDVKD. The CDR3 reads CATSDAGVETQYF. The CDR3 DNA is TGTGCCACCAGTGATGCAGGGGTGGAGACCCAGTACTTC.

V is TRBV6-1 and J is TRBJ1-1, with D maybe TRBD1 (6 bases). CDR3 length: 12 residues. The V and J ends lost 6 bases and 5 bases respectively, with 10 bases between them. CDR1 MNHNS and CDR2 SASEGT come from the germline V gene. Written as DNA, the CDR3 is TGTGCCAGCAGAACGGACAGAACTGAAGCTTTCTTT. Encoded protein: CASRTDRTEAFF.

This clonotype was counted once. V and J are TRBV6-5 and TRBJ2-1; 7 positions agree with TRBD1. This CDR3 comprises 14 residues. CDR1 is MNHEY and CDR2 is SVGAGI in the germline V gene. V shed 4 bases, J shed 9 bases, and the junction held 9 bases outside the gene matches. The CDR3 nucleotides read TGTGCCAGCAGTTCCCCGGACAGGCAGGGTGAGCAGTTCTTC. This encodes CASSSPDRQGEQFF.

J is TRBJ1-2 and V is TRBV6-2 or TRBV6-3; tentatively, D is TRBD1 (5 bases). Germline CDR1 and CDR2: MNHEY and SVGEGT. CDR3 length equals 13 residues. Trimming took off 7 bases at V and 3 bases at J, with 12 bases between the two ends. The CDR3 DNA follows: TGTGCCAGCAATCGGGGCAGGGACTATGGCTACACCTTC. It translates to CASNRGRDYGYTF.

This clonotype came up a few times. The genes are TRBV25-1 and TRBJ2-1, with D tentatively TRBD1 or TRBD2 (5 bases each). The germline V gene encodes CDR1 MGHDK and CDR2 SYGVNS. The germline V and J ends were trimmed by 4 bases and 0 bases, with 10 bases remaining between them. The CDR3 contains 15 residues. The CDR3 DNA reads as TGTGCCAGCAGTGGGGGACGGAGCTCCTACAATGAGCAGTTCTTC. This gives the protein CASSGGRSSYNEQFF. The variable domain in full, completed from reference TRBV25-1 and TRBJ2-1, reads EADIYQTPRYLVIGTGKKITLECSQTMGHDKMYWYQQDPGMELHLIHYSYGVNSTEKGDLSSESTVSRIRTEHFPLTLESARPSHTSQYLCASSGGRSSYNEQFFGPGTRLTVL.

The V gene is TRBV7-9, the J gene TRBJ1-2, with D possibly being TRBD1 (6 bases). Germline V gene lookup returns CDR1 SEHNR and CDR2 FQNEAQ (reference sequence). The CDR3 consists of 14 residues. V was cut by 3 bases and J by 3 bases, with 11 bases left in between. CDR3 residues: CASSFKGGHYGYTF. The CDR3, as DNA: TGTGCCAGCAGCTTTAAGGGGGGCCACTATGGCTACACCTTC.

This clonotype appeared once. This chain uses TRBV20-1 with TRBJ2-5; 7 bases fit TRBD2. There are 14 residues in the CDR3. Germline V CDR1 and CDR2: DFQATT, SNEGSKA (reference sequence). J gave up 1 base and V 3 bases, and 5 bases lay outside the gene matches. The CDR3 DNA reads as TGCAGTGCTAGTCCGCCTAGCGGCCAAGAGACCCAGTACTTC. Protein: CSASPPSGQETQYF.